This T cell receptor (beta chain) was found in a study of T cell responses to AZD1222 COVID-19 vaccine. About the study: Doses given second, at about 4 or about 12 weeks, were pooled.

This clone has more than one count but fewer than ten. The protocol was immunoSEQ multiplex PCR, while the TCRdb copy is restricted to in-frame clones and leaves out a portion. Of 100,000 to 150,000 clones listed, about 87% are singletons. V lost 6 bases and J lost 5, with 7 bases in between. This CDR3 is built from 12 residues. CDR1 and CDR2 (germline): MNHEY, SMNVEV (reference sequence). This TCR derives from an adult in good health. The sample was peripheral blood, taken on day 0 of AZD1222 vaccination. The J gene is TRBJ2-2, the V gene TRBV27; D may be TRBD1 or TRBD2 (5 bases each). CDR3: CASRGVTGELFF. CDR3 DNA: TGTGCCAGCAGGGGGGTAACCGGGGAGCTGTTTTTT.